The source of this TCR beta chain is a study of blood T cell repertoires in COVID-19. Trimming removed 5 bases at V and 0 bases at J, with 5 bases between. Germline values: CDR1 LNHDA, CDR2 SQIVND (reference sequence). There are 13 residues in the CDR3. Clinical history as reported by participants underpinned cohort assignment. The recovered donors of Cohort 3 showed two negative PCRs, clearance, or symptom resolution. Authors' methods: Amplification with reference gene primers provided the estimates of nucleated cell counts. Sequenced by immunoSEQ multiplex PCR; TCRdb stores in-frame clones only, minus some. That table furnishes V, J and clone size, whereas the DNA furnished D and trimming. The data contain around 230,000 clones, 82% of them singletons. This clone was seen more than once but under ten times.

The chain uses TRBV19 and TRBJ1-3; the D is unclear. The sequenced sample was PBMCs or T cells enriched from blood (not recorded which). This clonotype originated in a man aged 35-49 years who had recovered from COVID-19. CDR3 DNA: TGTGCCAGTAGTCTAAACTCTGGAAACACCATATATTTT. Translation gives CASSLNSGNTIYF.